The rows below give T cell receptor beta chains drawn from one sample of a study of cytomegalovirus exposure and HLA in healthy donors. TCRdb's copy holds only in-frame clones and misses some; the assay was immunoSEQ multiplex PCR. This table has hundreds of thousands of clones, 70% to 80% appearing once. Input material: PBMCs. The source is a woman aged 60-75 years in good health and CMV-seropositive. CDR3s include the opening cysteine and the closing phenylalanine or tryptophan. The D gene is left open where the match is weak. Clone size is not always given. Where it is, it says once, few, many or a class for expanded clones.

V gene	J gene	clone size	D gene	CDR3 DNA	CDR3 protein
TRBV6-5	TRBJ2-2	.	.	TGTGCCAGCAGCCCGACGGGACTCAACACCGGGGAGCTGTTTTTT	CASSPTGLNTGELFF
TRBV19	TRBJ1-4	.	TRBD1	TGTGCCAGTAGTATTGGGGGGACAGGGGAGAATGAAAAACTGTTTTTT	CASSIGGTGENEKLFF
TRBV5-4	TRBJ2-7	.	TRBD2	TGTGCCAGCAGCTTGGGACTAGCGGGGAATTACGAGCAGTACTTC	CASSLGLAGNYEQYF
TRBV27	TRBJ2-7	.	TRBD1	TGTGCCAGCAGTTTCCGGGGGACAGGGGGCTGGACCTACGAGCAGTACTTC	CASSFRGTGGWTYEQYF
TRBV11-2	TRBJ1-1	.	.	TGTGCCAGCAGCTTAGCAGGGTACACTGAAGCTTTCTTT	CASSLAGYTEAFF
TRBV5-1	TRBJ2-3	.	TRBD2	TGCGCCAGCAGCCTATCGACTAGCGGGGTTGCTAGCGGGGATACGCAGTATTTT	CASSLSTSGVASGDTQYF
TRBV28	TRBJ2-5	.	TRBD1	TGTGCCAGCAGTCCCTGGACAGGTGGAGAGACCCAGTACTTC	CASSPWTGGETQYF
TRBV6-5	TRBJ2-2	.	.	TGTGCCAGCAGTTACTCGCGATCTGGAGGTACCGGGGAGCTGTTTTTT	CASSYSRSGGTGELFF
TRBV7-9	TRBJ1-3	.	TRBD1	TGTGCCAGCAGCTTAAGGGACAGGGGAGCTGGAAACACCATATATTTT	CASSLRDRGAGNTIYF
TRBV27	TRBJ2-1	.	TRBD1	TGTGCCAGCAGTTCCTCGGGACAGGGGTGGGGTGAGCAGTTCTTC	CASSSSGQGWGEQFF
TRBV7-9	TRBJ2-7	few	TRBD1	TGTGCCAGCAGCGTCAGTCCGGGACAGGGGTCTGGAGAGCAGTACTTC	CASSVSPGQGSGEQYF
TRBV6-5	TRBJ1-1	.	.	TGTGCCAGCAGACCCTCCAGGGAGGGCACTGAAGCTTTCTTT	CASRPSREGTEAFF
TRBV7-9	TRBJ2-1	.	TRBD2	TGTGCCAGCAGCCAAGCTGCCGGGACTACGCCCGAACAGTTCTTC	CASSQAAGTTPEQFF
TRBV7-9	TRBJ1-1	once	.	TGTGCCAGCAGCTGGGCCTTCAGGGGCACTGAAGCTTTCTTT	CASSWAFRGTEAFF
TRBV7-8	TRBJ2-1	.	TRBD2	TGTGCCAGCAGCTTAGTGGGGTGGGGACTAGCGGCAGCCTACAATGAGCAGTTCTTC	CASSLVGWGLAAAYNEQFF
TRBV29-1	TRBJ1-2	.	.	TGCAGCGCCGGGGCAATACAGGGACCATATGGCTACACCTTC	CSAGAIQGPYGYTF
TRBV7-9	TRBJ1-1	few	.	TGTGCCAGCAGCTTAGGCTCCGGGAATGGGAACACTGAAGCTTTCTTT	CASSLGSGNGNTEAFF
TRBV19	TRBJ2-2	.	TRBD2	TGTGCCAGTAGTACTAGCGGGAGGTATGGGGAGCTGTTTTTT	CASSTSGRYGELFF
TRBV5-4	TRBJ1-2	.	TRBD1	TGTGCCAGCAGCCTCCGGGACAGAGAATCGAATGGCTACACCTTC	CASSLRDRESNGYTF
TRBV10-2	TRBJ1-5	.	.	TGCGCCAGCAGCAGGGGCGCTTATCAGCCCCAGCATTTT	CASSRGAYQPQHF
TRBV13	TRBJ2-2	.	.	TGTGCCAGCATTCCCGCCAGGGTGCACACCGGGGAGCTGTTTTTT	CASIPARVHTGELFF
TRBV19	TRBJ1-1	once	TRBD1	TGTGCCAGTAGAAGGGACAGGGGCGGGGGCACTGAAGCTTTCTTT	CASRRDRGGGTEAFF
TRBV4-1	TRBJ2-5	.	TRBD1	TGCGCCAGCAGCCAAGAGGACAGGGGGCTCGGAGAGACCCAGTACTTC	CASSQEDRGLGETQYF